The 17 T cell receptor beta chains below all came from one sample that was sequenced in a study of T cell responses to AZD1222 COVID-19 vaccine (dated by TCRdb to the early 2020s). To prepare the library, the immunoSEQ multiplex PCR assay was applied. In TCRdb, the immuneACCESS table is reduced to in-frame sequences with V and J assigned. These tables do not hold every clone; where another copy was compared, an unresolved V gene accounts for under half, and the others remain unexplained. The table for this sample lists over 100,000 clones; roughly 90% of them were counted only once. The biggest ten clones account for roughly 6.3% of the sample. This sample's time point label indicates: baseline before first vaccination. The source material was peripheral blood, sampled on day 0 of AZD1222 vaccination. The receptors come from an adult in good health.

This rearrangement joins TRBV29-1 to TRBJ1-4; no clear D gene. The V gene's germline CDR1 is SQVTM and CDR2 ANQGSEA. The CDR3 runs to 13 residues. V was clipped by 3 bases and J by 2 bases, with 7 bases between them. The CDR3, as DNA: TGCAGCGTTGAGCGGAACACTAATGAAAAACTGTTTTTT. It is translated as CSVERNTNEKLFF. The full variable domain, its missing parts supplied by reference TRBV29-1 and TRBJ1-4, is SAVISQKPSRDICQRGTSLTIQCQVDSQVTMMFWYRQQPGQSLTLIATANQGSEATYESGFVIDKFPISRPNLTFSTLTVSNMSPEDSSIYLCSVERNTNEKLFFGSGTQLSVL.

This clone was recorded at least ten times. The V gene is TRBV4-3, the J gene TRBJ1-5; D is undetermined. V was cut by 0 bases and J by 7 bases, with 13 bases left in between. The germline CDR1 and CDR2 sequences are LGHNA and YSLEER. The CDR3 is made up of 15 amino acids. The CDR3 DNA follows: TGCGCCAGCAGCCAAGATTCCGGTTTATCCCAGCCCCAGCATTTT. Protein: CASSQDSGLSQPQHF.

J is TRBJ1-2 and V is TRBV6-6; the D is unclear. Trimming left V 4 bases short and J 4 bases short, with 13 bases between. This CDR3 has 14 residues. CDR1 MNHNY and CDR2 SVGAGI come from the germline V gene (reference sequence). The CDR3 DNA follows: TGTGCCAGCAGTTCCCAAGGACGGTCCTATGGCTACACCTTC. Protein product: CASSSQGRSYGYTF.

The chain carries TRBV7-8 and TRBJ1-2, with D hard to call. CDR3 length equals 13 residues. Trimming pared 4 bases from V and 4 bases from J, leaving 10 bases between. CDR1 is SGHVS, CDR2 FQNEAQ, per germline. CDR3 loop: CASSYDTSYGYTF. Written as DNA, the CDR3 is TGTGCCAGCAGCTACGACACCTCCTATGGCTACACCTTC.

V gene TRBV12-5 combines with J gene TRBJ2-1; 7 positions agree with TRBD2. The length of the CDR3 is 15 residues. The germline gives CDR1 LGHNT, CDR2 FRNRAP. Trimming at V came to 5 bases and at J to 9 bases, leaving 13 bases not matched to a gene. The CDR3 loop reads CASGLVSGEAGEQFF. CDR3 sequence (DNA): TGTGCTAGTGGTCTCGTAAGCGGGGAGGCTGGTGAGCAGTTCTTC.

The chain employs TRBV5-1 and TRBJ2-3; the D is unclear. The germline gives CDR1 SGHRS, CDR2 YFSETQ. V was cut by 3 bases and J by 0 bases, with 11 bases left in between. The CDR3 has 15 residues. The chain's CDR3 is CASSWISTSTDTQYF. CDR3 nucleotide sequence: TGCGCCAGCAGCTGGATATCGACCAGCACAGATACGCAGTATTTT.

The chain joins TRBV2 to TRBJ2-7; 10 bases are shared with TRBD1. The germline CDR1 and CDR2 sequences are SNHLY and FYNNEI. The V and J ends lost 1 base and 6 bases, in that order; junction bases with no gene match: 3. The CDR3 is 14 residues long. CDR3 nucleotide sequence: TGTGCCAGCAGTGAAGGGACAGGGGGATTCGAGCAGTACTTC. This codes for CASSEGTGGFEQYF.

The rearrangement links TRBV18 to TRBJ1-1; a possible D gene is TRBD1 (5 bases). The CDR3 consists of 14 residues. Germline CDR1 and CDR2: KGHSH and LQKENI. Trimming pared 4 bases from V and 4 bases from J, leaving 13 bases between. In DNA, the CDR3 is TGTGCCAGCTCACGGGACTCCAAGACCACTGAAGCTTTCTTT. Encoded protein: CASSRDSKTTEAFF. Looking up the rest from reference TRBV18 and TRBJ1-1 gives the full variable domain: NAGVMQNPRHLVRRRGQEARLRCSPMKGHSHVYWYRQLPEEGLKFMVYLQKENIIDESGMPKERFSAEFPKEGPSILRIQQVVRGDSAAYFCASSRDSKTTEAFFGQGTRLTVV.

The chain has TRBV5-6 and TRBJ2-5; D possibly corresponds to TRBD1 (7 bases). The CDR3 is 15 amino acids. From germline, CDR1 is SGHDT and CDR2 YYEEEE. V lost 1 base and J lost 5, with 15 bases in between. DNA for the CDR3: TGTGCCAGCAGCTTGATTCGACAGGGACTGGAGACCCAGTACTTC. Protein: CASSLIRQGLETQYF.

The chain uses TRBV7-8 and TRBJ1-3, with D possibly being TRBD1 (5 bases). The germline gives CDR1 SGHVS, CDR2 FQNEAQ. The length of the CDR3 is 15 residues. The germline V and J ends were trimmed by 4 bases and 4 bases, with 14 bases remaining between them. The CDR3 protein is CASSSTTGRGNTIYF. DNA for the CDR3: TGTGCCAGCAGCTCGACTACAGGTCGGGGAAACACCATATATTTT.

Details on this clone: This sample also contains other DNA sequences that code for the same CDR3. The chain combines TRBV2 with TRBJ2-2; TRBD1 aligns across 7 bases. This CDR3 is built from 15 residues. CDR1 is SNHLY and CDR2 is FYNNEI in the germline V gene. The V segment lost 6 bases and the J segment 0 bases; nucleotides outside the gene matches: 4. The CDR3 spells CASRGTATNTGELFF. Written as DNA, the CDR3 is TGTGCCAGCAGAGGGACAGCCACGAACACCGGGGAGCTGTTTTTT.

The chain carries TRBV7-2 and TRBJ1-2; the match to TRBD1 covers 7 bases. The CDR3 loop spans 15 amino acids. Germline-derived CDR1 and CDR2 are SGHTA and FQGNSA. Trimming took 1 base from V and 4 from J; bases not matched to a gene: 6. The CDR3 spells CASSLGSDRSYGYTF. The CDR3 DNA follows: TGTGCCAGCAGCTTAGGATCGGACAGGAGCTATGGCTACACCTTC.

The DNA for the CDR3 is TGTGCCAGCAGCTCCCGGGGTAGATCAGATGAGCAGTACTTC. Its protein product is CASSSRGRSDEQYF. V usage is TRBV11-3 and J usage is TRBJ2-7; possibly TRBD2 for D (5 bases). The CDR3 spans 14 residues. V lost 4 bases, J lost 7 bases, and 17 bases lay in between. Germline V gene data show CDR1 as SGHNT and CDR2 as YENEEA.

The gene calls are TRBV5-5 and TRBJ2-7; unclear D gene. Per the germline V gene, CDR1 is SGHKS and CDR2 is YYEKEE (reference sequence). The CDR3 totals 11 residues. V was pared by 2 bases and J by 3 bases, with 3 bases between. The CDR3 protein is CASSFDYEQYF. The CDR3 nucleotides are TGTGCCAGCAGCTTTGACTACGAGCAGTACTTC.

The rearrangement uses TRBV5-1 and TRBJ1-5; D gene ambiguous. CDR3 length: 13 residues. CDR1 is SGHRS, CDR2 YFSETQ, per germline. Trimming took 0 bases from V and 7 from J, leaving 8 bases between them. The CDR3 nucleotides are TGCGCCAGCAGCTTGGAAGTCGGCCAGCCCCAGCATTTT. Protein sequence: CASSLEVGQPQHF.

This clone appeared once. The J gene is TRBJ2-7, the V gene TRBV5-4; TRBD1 might be the D (6 bases). This CDR3 is 15 amino acids long. The germline CDR1 and CDR2 sequences are SGHNT and YYREEE (reference sequence). Trimming stripped 3 bases from V and 4 bases from J, with 17 bases between. Here the CDR3 reads CASSWDTRLPYEQYF. The CDR3 nucleotides are TGTGCCAGCAGCTGGGACACCCGGTTGCCTTACGAGCAGTACTTC.

As DNA, the CDR3 is TGCGCCAGCAGCCAAGACCCAGGGGGGAACTATGGCTACACCTTC. This encodes CASSQDPGGNYGYTF. The chain employs TRBV4-1 and TRBJ1-2, with TRBD1 identical over 7 bases. V shed 0 bases and J 2 bases; nucleotides not matched to a gene: 3. The CDR3 totals 15 residues. Germline V gene data show CDR1 as MGHRA and CDR2 as YSYEKL.